A single sample gave rise to the 24 T cell receptor beta chains below, sequenced in a study of blood T cell repertoires in COVID-19. Profiling relied on immunoSEQ multiplex PCR, and the TCRdb table lists in-frame clones only, not all of them. Among about 83,000 clones listed, 86% were seen once. Sequenced: peripheral blood. These receptors were collected from a woman of 80 years or more in a cohort sampled during active or convalescent COVID-19.

The table lists this clone with a count of one. V is TRBV19 and J is TRBJ1-2; the match to TRBD1 covers 9 bases. This CDR3 contains 14 residues. V gave up 6 bases and J gave up 2 bases; unmatched junction bases: 4. Looked up from germline, CDR1 is LNHDA and CDR2 is SQIVND (reference sequence). The CDR3 reads CASRGQGPNYGYTF. CDR3 nucleotides: TGTGCCAGTAGGGGACAGGGCCCCAACTATGGCTACACCTTC.

The gene calls are TRBV24-1 and TRBJ2-1; maybe TRBD2 (5 bases). There are 16 residues in the CDR3. V dropped 1 base and J dropped 3 bases, with 12 bases sitting between them. Germline CDR1 KGHDR, CDR2 SFDVKD. CDR3 nucleotide sequence: TGTGCCACCAGTGATTTTCAAGCGGATAGCTACAATGAGCAGTTCTTC. Its translation: CATSDFQADSYNEQFF.

The V gene is TRBV6-5, the J gene TRBJ2-5; weak D call: TRBD2 (6 bases). Trimming cost V 2 bases and J 9 bases, with 10 bases left between them. There are 12 residues in the CDR3. Germline V lookup: CDR1 MNHEY, CDR2 SVGAGI. CDR3 in DNA: TGTGCCAGCAGTTACCCCACGGGGGCCCAGTACTTC. Translating gives CASSYPTGAQYF.

This chain uses TRBV29-1 with TRBJ1-1, with D perhaps matching TRBD1 (5 bases). Germline V gives CDR1 SQVTM, CDR2 ANQGSEA. The V and J ends lost 7 bases and 1 base respectively, with 10 bases between them. The CDR3 has 12 residues. CDR3 in DNA: TGCAGCGCCGCTACAGGGAACACTGAAGCTTTCTTT. It encodes CSAATGNTEAFF.

The V gene is TRBV11-2, the J gene TRBJ1-1, with D maybe TRBD1 (6 bases). The CDR3 is made up of 14 amino acids. CDR1 is SGHAT and CDR2 is FQNNGV in the germline V gene. V was trimmed by 5 bases and J by 7 bases, leaving 17 bases between them. As DNA, the CDR3 is TGTGCCAGCAGCCTAAGGGGGGGCAGAGGTGAAGCTTTCTTT. Amino acids: CASSLRGGRGEAFF.

This rearrangement joins TRBV4-2 to TRBJ2-2, with TRBD2 matching over 11 bases. This CDR3 comprises 20 residues. Germline CDR1 LGHNA, CDR2 YNFKEQ. V gave up 0 bases and J gave up 3 bases; unmatched junction bases: 12. CDR3 DNA: TGTGCCAGCAGCCAAGAGACCACTAGCGGGAGTCGTCTTTACACCGGGGAGCTGTTTTTT. Translating gives CASSQETTSGSRLYTGELFF.

The chain carries TRBV12-5 and TRBJ2-2; maybe TRBD2 (5 bases). The CDR3 is 13 amino acids. Trimming removed 3 bases from V and 4 bases from J, with 6 bases in between. The germline V gene encodes CDR1 LGHNT and CDR2 FRNRAP. CDR3 sequence: CASGLEGTGELFF. The DNA of the CDR3 is TGTGCTAGTGGTTTAGAGGGCACCGGGGAGCTGTTTTTT.

This chain joins TRBV5-1 and TRBJ2-1; 7 nucleotides match TRBD1. The V gene end was trimmed by 0 bases and the J gene end by 10 bases; junction bases not matched to a gene: 13. The V gene's germline CDR1 is SGHRS and CDR2 YFSETQ. This CDR3 has 16 amino acids. The CDR3 sequence: CASSLASRQGEREQFF. In nucleotides, the CDR3 is TGCGCCAGCAGCTTGGCATCTCGGCAGGGGGAGAGGGAGCAGTTCTTC.

This clone was observed once. The chain couples TRBV10-3 to TRBJ2-2; 10 bases fit TRBD2. After removal of 6 bases from V and 0 bases from J, the junction contained 4 bases not matched to a gene. CDR1 and CDR2 from the germline V gene are ENHRY and SYGVKD. The CDR3 consists of 16 residues. The CDR3 here is CAISGTSASNTGELFF. The CDR3 region has the DNA TGTGCCATCAGCGGGACTAGCGCATCGAACACCGGGGAGCTGTTTTTT.

The chain combines TRBV6-1 with TRBJ1-1; 7 bases are a match to TRBD1. The CDR3 consists of 15 residues. Germline V gene data show CDR1 as MNHNS and CDR2 as SASEGT. V lost 2 bases to trimming and J lost 0 bases; unmatched junction nucleotides: 3. The CDR3 is CASSESGTVNTEAFF. CDR3 sequence (DNA): TGTGCCAGCAGTGAATCAGGGACAGTGAACACTGAAGCTTTCTTT.

This clone showed up just once. The V call is TRBV11-3, the J call TRBJ2-2; 8 positions match TRBD1. J was trimmed by 7 bases and V by 5 bases; bases with no gene match: 12. There are 16 residues in the CDR3. Looked up from germline, CDR1 is SGHNT and CDR2 is YENEEA. The DNA of the CDR3 is TGTGCCAGCAGCCCCGGCCCGGCAGGGGGCAGCGGGGAGCTGTTTTTT. Translating gives CASSPGPAGGSGELFF.

V gene TRBV28 combines with J gene TRBJ1-6; D might be TRBD1 (6 bases). CDR3 length: 15 residues. The V gene lost 5 bases and the J gene lost 4 bases, with 12 bases spanning the gap. Germline CDR1 and CDR2: MDHEN and SYDVKM. This CDR3 is CASSGGGGYNSPLHF. The CDR3 bases are TGTGCCAGCAGTGGGGGAGGGGGATATAATTCACCCCTCCACTTT. Combining the CDR3 with reference TRBV28 and TRBJ1-6 gives the whole variable domain DVKVTQSSRYLVKRTGEKVFLECVQDMDHENMFWYRQDPGLGLRLIYFSYDVKMKEKGDIPEGYSVSREKKERFSLILESASTNQTSMYLCASSGGGGYNSPLHFGNGTRLTVT.

The chain is built from TRBV2 and TRBJ1-5; 10 bases align to TRBD1. The CDR3 totals 15 residues. Germline V lookup: CDR1 SNHLY, CDR2 FYNNEI. Trimming at V came to 6 bases and at J to 2 bases, leaving 4 bases not matched to a gene. CDR3 sequence: CASSQGTGGNQPQHF. As DNA, the CDR3 is TGTGCCAGCAGCCAGGGGACAGGGGGCAATCAGCCCCAGCATTTT.

This clone came up once. The rearrangement joins TRBV5-1 to TRBJ2-7; 8 bases are a match to TRBD2. CDR3 length: 14 residues. Trimming cost V 1 base and J 2 bases; bases outside gene matches: 2. The germline V gene has CDR1 SGHRS and CDR2 YFSETQ. CDR3 amino acids: CASSLPGLAYEQYF. The DNA for the CDR3 is TGCGCCAGCAGCTTGCCGGGACTAGCCTACGAGCAGTACTTC. Based on the CDR3 plus reference TRBV5-1 and TRBJ2-7, the full variable domain is KAGVTQTPRYLIKTRGQQVTLSCSPISGHRSVSWYQQTPGQGLQFLFEYFSETQRNKGNFPGRFSGRQFSNSRSEMNVSTLELGDSALYLCASSLPGLAYEQYFGPGTRLTVT.

The chain has TRBV7-9 and TRBJ1-3, with 8 bases identical to TRBD1. Trimming at V came to 5 bases and at J to 8 bases, leaving 17 bases not matched to a gene. This CDR3 has 17 residues. In germline, CDR1 is SEHNR, CDR2 FQNEAQ (reference sequence). CDR3 bases: TGTGCCAGCAGCCCCGGACAGGGCAGAAAAATTAAGGACACCATATATTTT. Protein sequence: CASSPGQGRKIKDTIYF.

The V gene is TRBV3-1 (or the pseudogene TRBV3-2), the J gene TRBJ1-2; the match to TRBD1 covers 11 bases. Germline assignment: CDR1 LGHDT and CDR2 YNNKEL (reference sequence). The V gene end was trimmed by 1 base and the J gene end by 6 bases; junction bases not matched to a gene: 1. This CDR3 spans 14 amino acids. CDR3 protein: CASSQGTGGNGYTF. CDR3 DNA: TGTGCCAGCAGCCAAGGGACAGGGGGCAATGGCTACACCTTC.

The chain carries TRBV2 and TRBJ2-5; 9 bases line up with TRBD2. V shed 5 bases and J 5 bases; nucleotides not matched to a gene: 9. Per germline, CDR1 SNHLY and CDR2 FYNNEI. This CDR3 comprises 15 residues. This CDR3 is CASSPLAGGGETQYF. In nucleotides, the CDR3 is TGTGCCAGCAGTCCACTAGCGGGTGGAGGGGAGACCCAGTACTTC.

The table lists this clone with a count of one. The chain is built from TRBV7-8 and TRBJ2-3; 11 nucleotides match TRBD2. Germline V gene sequence: CDR1 SGHVS, CDR2 FQNEAQ. This CDR3 is built from 17 residues. Trimming at V came to 2 bases and at J to 2 bases, leaving 6 bases not matched to a gene. In DNA form, the CDR3 reads TGTGCCAGCAGCTTATCCGGGACTAGCGGTGACACAGATACGCAGTATTTT. Its protein is CASSLSGTSGDTDTQYF.

This chain joins TRBV14 and TRBJ2-2; TRBD1 agrees at 9 bases. The V segment lost 4 bases and the J segment 3 bases; nucleotides outside the gene matches: 12. Germline lookup yields CDR1 SGHDN and CDR2 FVKESK. The CDR3 totals 18 residues. CDR3 DNA sequence: TGTGCCAGCAGCCGGAGTAGGGTTTGGGACAGGGACACCGGGGAGCTGTTTTTT. This translates into CASSRSRVWDRDTGELFF.

The V and J genes are TRBV28 and TRBJ2-5; 8 nucleotides align to TRBD1. Unmatched junction bases numbered 2, after V lost 8 bases and J lost 0 bases. CDR1 is MDHEN and CDR2 is SYDVKM in the germline V gene. This CDR3 is 13 amino acids long. The CDR3 loop is CASDRGNQETQYF. CDR3 coding DNA: TGTGCCAGCGACAGGGGCAACCAAGAGACCCAGTACTTC. The entire variable domain, with the rest obtained from reference TRBV28 and TRBJ2-5, is as follows: DVKVTQSSRYLVKRTGEKVFLECVQDMDHENMFWYRQDPGLGLRLIYFSYDVKMKEKGDIPEGYSVSREKKERFSLILESASTNQTSMYLCASDRGNQETQYFGPGTRLLVL.

The chain recombines TRBV28 with TRBJ2-1; tentatively, D is TRBD1 (5 bases). Trimming cost V 4 bases and J 4 bases, with 11 bases left between them. The germline CDR1 and CDR2 sequences are MDHEN and SYDVKM. This CDR3 has 14 residues. The CDR3 reads CASSSTDTYNEQFF. The CDR3 DNA reads TGTGCCAGCAGTTCAACGGACACTTACAATGAGCAGTTCTTC.

This clone was detected once. This chain connects TRBV9 to TRBJ2-1, with 13 positions matching TRBD2. The CDR3 has 17 residues. Germline V gene lookup returns CDR1 SGDLS and CDR2 YYNGEE. J lost 4 bases, V lost 2 bases, and 6 bases had no gene match. The CDR3 DNA reads as TGTGCCAGCAGCGTTGGGGGGACTAGCGGGAAATACAATGAGCAGTTCTTC. It specifies CASSVGGTSGKYNEQFF.

This chain connects TRBV10-3 to TRBJ2-7, with D maybe TRBD1 (5 bases). Germline V gene sequence: CDR1 ENHRY, CDR2 SYGVKD. V was clipped by 0 bases and J by 3 bases, with 30 bases between them. The CDR3 covers 21 residues. This chain's CDR3 is CAISESFLHGAPKKRLYEQYF. DNA of the CDR3: TGTGCCATCAGTGAGTCCTTCCTACATGGGGCTCCAAAAAAAAGGCTCTACGAGCAGTACTTC.

The chain uses TRBV19 and TRBJ2-1, with TRBD2 matching 7 bases. Trimming cost V 3 bases and J 2 bases; bases outside gene matches: 7. The CDR3 has 16 residues. Germline V gene lookup returns CDR1 LNHDA and CDR2 SQIVND (reference sequence). The CDR3 loop reads CASSMGGRRAYNEQFF. The CDR3 bases are TGTGCCAGTAGTATGGGGGGGAGGCGGGCCTACAATGAGCAGTTCTTC.